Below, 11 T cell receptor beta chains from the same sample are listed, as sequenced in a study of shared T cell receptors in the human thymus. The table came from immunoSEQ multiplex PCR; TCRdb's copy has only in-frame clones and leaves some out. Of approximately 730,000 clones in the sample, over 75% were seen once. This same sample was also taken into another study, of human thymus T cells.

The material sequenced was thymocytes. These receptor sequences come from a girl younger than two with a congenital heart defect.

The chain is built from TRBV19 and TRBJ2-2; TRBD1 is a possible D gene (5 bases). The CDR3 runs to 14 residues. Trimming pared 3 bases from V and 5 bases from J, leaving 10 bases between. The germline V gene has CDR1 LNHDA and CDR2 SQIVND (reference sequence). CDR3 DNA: TGTGCCAGTAGTATGGGGCGGCAGACCGGGGAGCTGTTTTTT. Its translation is CASSMGRQTGELFF.

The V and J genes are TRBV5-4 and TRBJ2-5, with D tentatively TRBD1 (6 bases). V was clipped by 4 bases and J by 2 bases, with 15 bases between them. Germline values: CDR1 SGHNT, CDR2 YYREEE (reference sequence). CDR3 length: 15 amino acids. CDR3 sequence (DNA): TGTGCCAGCAGCCTGACCGGACAGCAACAAGAGACCCAGTACTTC. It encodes CASSLTGQQQETQYF.

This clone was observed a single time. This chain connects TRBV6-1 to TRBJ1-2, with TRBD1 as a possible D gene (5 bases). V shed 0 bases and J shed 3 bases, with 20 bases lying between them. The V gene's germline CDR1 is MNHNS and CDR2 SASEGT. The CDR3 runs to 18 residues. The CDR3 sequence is CASSEAPGHSPRDYGYTF. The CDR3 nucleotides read TGTGCCAGCAGTGAAGCGCCTGGACACTCCCCTAGGGACTATGGCTACACCTTC.

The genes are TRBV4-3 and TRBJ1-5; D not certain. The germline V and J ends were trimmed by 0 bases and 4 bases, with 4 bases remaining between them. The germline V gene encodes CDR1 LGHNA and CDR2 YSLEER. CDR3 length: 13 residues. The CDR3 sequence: CASSQDRNQPQHF. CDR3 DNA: TGCGCCAGCAGCCAAGATCGTAATCAGCCCCAGCATTTT.

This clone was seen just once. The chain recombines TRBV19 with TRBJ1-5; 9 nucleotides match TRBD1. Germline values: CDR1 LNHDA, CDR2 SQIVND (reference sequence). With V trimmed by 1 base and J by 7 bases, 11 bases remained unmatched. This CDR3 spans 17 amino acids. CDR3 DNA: TGTGCCAGTAGTATAGTGGTAGGGCAGGGGACAGGGCAGCCCCAGCATTTT. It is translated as CASSIVVGQGTGQPQHF.

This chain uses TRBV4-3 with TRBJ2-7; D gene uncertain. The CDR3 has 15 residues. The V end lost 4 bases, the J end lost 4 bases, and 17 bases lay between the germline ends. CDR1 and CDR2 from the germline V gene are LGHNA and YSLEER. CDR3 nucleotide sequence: TGCGCCAGCAGCCTAGCCGCACATGCTGCGTACGAGCAGTACTTC. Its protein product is CASSLAAHAAYEQYF.

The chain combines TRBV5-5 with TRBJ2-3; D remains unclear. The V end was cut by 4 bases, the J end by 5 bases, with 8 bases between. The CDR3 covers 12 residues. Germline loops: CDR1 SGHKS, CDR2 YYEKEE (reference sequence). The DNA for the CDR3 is TGTGCCAGCAGCCCGCACGGAGATACGCAGTATTTT. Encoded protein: CASSPHGDTQYF.

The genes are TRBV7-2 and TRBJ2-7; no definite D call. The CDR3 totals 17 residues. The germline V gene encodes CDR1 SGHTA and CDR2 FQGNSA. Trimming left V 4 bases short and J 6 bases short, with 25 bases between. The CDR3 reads CASSSKTETHLMREQYF. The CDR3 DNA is TGTGCCAGCAGCTCTAAGACGGAGACCCACCTCATGCGCGAGCAGTACTTC.

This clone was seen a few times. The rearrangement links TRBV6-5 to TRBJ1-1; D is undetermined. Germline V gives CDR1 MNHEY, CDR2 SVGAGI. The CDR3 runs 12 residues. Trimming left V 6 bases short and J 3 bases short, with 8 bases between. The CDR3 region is CASSSADTEAFF. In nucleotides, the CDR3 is TGTGCCAGCAGCTCTGCGGACACTGAAGCTTTCTTT.

As DNA, the CDR3 is TGTGCCAGTAGGACAGGGAGAGGCGTCTATGGCTACACCTTC. Residues: CASRTGRGVYGYTF. The J gene is TRBJ1-2, the V gene TRBV19, with 7 positions matching TRBD1. J was trimmed by 4 bases and V by 6 bases; bases with no gene match: 8. The CDR3 is 14 amino acids. In germline, CDR1 is LNHDA, CDR2 SQIVND (reference sequence).

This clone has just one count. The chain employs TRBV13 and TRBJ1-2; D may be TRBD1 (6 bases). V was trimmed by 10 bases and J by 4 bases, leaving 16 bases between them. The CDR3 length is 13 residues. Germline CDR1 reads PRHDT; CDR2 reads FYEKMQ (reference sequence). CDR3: CATTQQGLYGYTF. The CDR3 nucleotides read TGTGCCACAACACAACAGGGCCTCTATGGCTACACCTTC.